This T cell receptor (beta chain) was sequenced during a study of T cell responses to AZD1222 COVID-19 vaccine. On the study more broadly: Second doses that came at about 4 or about 12 weeks were put together.

The table came from immunoSEQ multiplex PCR; TCRdb's copy has only in-frame clones and leaves some out. The sample shows about 78,000 clones, about 85% of them seen only once. Remarks on this clone: Its antigen is not identified.

Study-wide results and caveats: Possibly, clonal diversity was underestimated; donors were largely white British and included more females. Spike as a whole was targeted by vaccine-associated CD4 TCRs, dominant at 160-218 and 743-854.

Germline V gene data show CDR1 as LGHNA and CDR2 as YNFKEQ. The CDR3 sequence is 17 residues long. J was trimmed by 7 bases and V by 0 bases; bases with no gene match: 6. The sequences come from peripheral blood, collected on day 0 of AZD1222 vaccination. The origin of this receptor is an adult in good health. This chain joins TRBV4-2 and TRBJ1-6; 10 bases are shared with TRBD1. The CDR3 loop is CASSQERGQGMNSPLHF. Here the CDR3 DNA reads TGTGCCAGCAGCCAAGAGAGGGGACAGGGGATGAATTCACCCCTCCACTTT.